Presented here are 4 T cell receptor beta chains from one specimen sequenced in a study of blood T cell repertoires in COVID-19. This table comes from immunoSEQ multiplex PCR, and its TCRdb copy is limited to in-frame clones, with some not included. The sample has 98,000 or so clones, roughly four fifths seen once. The sequenced sample consisted of peripheral blood. These TCRs come from a man aged 55-75 years with acute or convalescent COVID-19.

The rearrangement uses TRBV3-1 (or the pseudogene TRBV3-2) and TRBJ1-5; D ambiguous. CDR1 is LGHDT and CDR2 is YNNKEL in the germline V gene (reference sequence). The CDR3 has 14 residues. Trimming removed 2 bases at V and 11 bases at J, with 16 bases between. The CDR3 nucleotides read TGTGCCAGCAGCCAAACATACAGTACCGGGGCCCAGCATTTT. It encodes CASSQTYSTGAQHF.

The chain uses TRBV27 and TRBJ2-7; 14 bases line up with TRBD2. V lost 2 bases, J lost 0 bases, and 6 bases stayed unmatched. Germline assignment: CDR1 MNHEY and CDR2 SMNVEV (reference sequence). The CDR3 length is 18 residues. Here the CDR3 reads CASSLKTSGGAFSYEQYF. Here the CDR3 DNA reads TGTGCCAGCAGTTTAAAGACTAGCGGGGGGGCCTTCTCCTACGAGCAGTACTTC.

V gene TRBV24-1 combines with J gene TRBJ2-2; 12 positions agree with TRBD1. Trimming removed 4 bases from V and 3 bases from J; junction bases left unmatched: 5. Germline CDR1 and CDR2: KGHDR and SFDVKD. This CDR3 has 17 amino acids. The CDR3 sequence is CATSEGQGARDTGELFF. CDR3 bases: TGTGCCACCAGTGAGGGACAGGGGGCGCGGGACACCGGGGAGCTGTTTTTT.

V usage is TRBV27 and J usage is TRBJ2-7, with D hard to call. There are 13 residues in the CDR3. With 5 bases removed from V and 4 bases from J, the gap between germline ends came to 12 bases. Germline CDR1 is MNHEY and CDR2 is SMNVEV (reference sequence). Written as DNA, the CDR3 is TGTGCCAGCAGTCCCCGTCTTAGTTACGAGCAGTACTTC. Protein: CASSPRLSYEQYF.